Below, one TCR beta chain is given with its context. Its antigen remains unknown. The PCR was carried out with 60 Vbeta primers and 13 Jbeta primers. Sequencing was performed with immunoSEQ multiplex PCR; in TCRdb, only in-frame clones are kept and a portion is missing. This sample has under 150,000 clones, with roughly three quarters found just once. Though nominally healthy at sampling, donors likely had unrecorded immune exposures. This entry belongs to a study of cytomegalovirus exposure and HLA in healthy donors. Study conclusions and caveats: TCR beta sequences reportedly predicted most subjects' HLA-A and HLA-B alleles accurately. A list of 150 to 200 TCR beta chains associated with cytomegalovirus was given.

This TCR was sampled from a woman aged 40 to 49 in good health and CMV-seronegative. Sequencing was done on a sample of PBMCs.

This CDR3 is CSVSRGGDEQFF. The DNA of the CDR3 is TGCAGCGTTTCTAGGGGAGGGGATGAGCAGTTCTTC. The chain joins TRBV29-1 to TRBJ2-1; 7 bases are shared with TRBD2. The CDR3 totals 12 residues. The V segment lost 5 bases and the J segment 8 bases; nucleotides outside the gene matches: 6. Germline assignment: CDR1 SQVTM and CDR2 ANQGSEA.